This TCR beta chain is drawn from a study of T cell repertoires in cytomegalovirus infection (dated by TCRdb to the late 2010s). With respect to the entire study: Peptide stimulations targeted recently identified HLA-C-restricted CMV epitopes, whose presentation resists viral immunomodulation, together with well-studied HLA-B-restricted epitopes. The HLA type of each donor mattered for the analysis, because public TCR beta signatures pointed to carriage of CMV infection along with the matching HLA type.

Reading from cysteine to phenylalanine, the CDR3 counts 16 amino acids. Here the CDR3 DNA is all that survives: 48 bases in frame from base 1. The CDR1 and CDR2 encoded by the germline V gene are SGHVS and FQNEAQ. V ends up 2 bases short and J 0 bases short, with an unmatched junction base count of 4. Here is what the overall study found, with its caveats: The ex vivo response was dominated by HLA-C-restricted CMV-specific TCR beta clonotypes, which also provided the single most frequent clonotype in two of eight donors. In both this cohort and an independent cohort of several hundred donors, the cumulative frequency of public TCR beta family members distinguished carriers of CMV infection plus the relevant HLA type.

This sample was sequenced with an Illumina HiSeq 1500. The public reads were reanalyzed by TCRdb: fastp trimming at Q25, MiXCR alignment, in-frame beta chains only. Every entry covers one CDR3 protein and lists the most common genes and DNA from its rows. The sample table shows some 800,000 distinct CDR3 sequences, and approximately 32% are seen once. The ten biggest clones cover 10% to 15% of the sample. Read against the paper, the sample's treatment or condition label means: in vitro stimulation with specific CMV peptide epitopes to enrich CMV-specific T cells. As concerns this clonotype: The antigen it binds to is not known. No base-level quality is on record; no much larger clone is a single base apart.

This TCR was sampled from a human donor in good health (CMV status not recorded). Some clones in this sample may be carry-over from other donors' samples. The receptor chain draws on TRBV7-8 and TRBJ2-5, with 9 bases in between that match TRBD2. The specimen was cultured CD8+ T cells from PBMCs, collected from culture after CMV antigen stimulation. Here the CDR3 is given as CASSLWASGDQETQYF. The DNA reads as follows: TGTGCCAGCAGCTTATGGGCTAGCGGGGACCAAGAGACCCAGTACTTC.